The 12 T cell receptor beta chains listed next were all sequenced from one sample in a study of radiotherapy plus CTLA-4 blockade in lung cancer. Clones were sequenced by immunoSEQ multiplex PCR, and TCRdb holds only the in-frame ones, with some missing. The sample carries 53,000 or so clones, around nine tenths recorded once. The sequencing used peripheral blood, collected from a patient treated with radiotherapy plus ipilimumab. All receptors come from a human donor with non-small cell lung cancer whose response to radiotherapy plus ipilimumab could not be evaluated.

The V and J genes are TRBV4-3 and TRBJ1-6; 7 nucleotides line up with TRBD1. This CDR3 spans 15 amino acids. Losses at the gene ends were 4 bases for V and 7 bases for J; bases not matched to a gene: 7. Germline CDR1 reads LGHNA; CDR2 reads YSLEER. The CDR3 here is CASSRLQGSNSPLHF. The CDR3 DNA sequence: TGCGCCAGCAGCCGACTACAGGGGAGCAATTCACCCCTCCACTTT.

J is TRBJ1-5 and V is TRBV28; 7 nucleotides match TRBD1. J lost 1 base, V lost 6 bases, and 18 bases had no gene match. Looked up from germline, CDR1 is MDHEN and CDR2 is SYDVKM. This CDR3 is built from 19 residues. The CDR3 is CASRFKPSIQGLSNQPQHF. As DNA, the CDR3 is TGTGCCAGCAGGTTTAAGCCTTCAATACAGGGGCTGAGCAATCAGCCCCAGCATTTT. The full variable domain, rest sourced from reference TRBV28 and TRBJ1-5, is DVKVTQSSRYLVKRTGEKVFLECVQDMDHENMFWYRQDPGLGLRLIYFSYDVKMKEKGDIPEGYSVSREKKERFSLILESASTNQTSMYLCASRFKPSIQGLSNQPQHFGDGTRLSIL.

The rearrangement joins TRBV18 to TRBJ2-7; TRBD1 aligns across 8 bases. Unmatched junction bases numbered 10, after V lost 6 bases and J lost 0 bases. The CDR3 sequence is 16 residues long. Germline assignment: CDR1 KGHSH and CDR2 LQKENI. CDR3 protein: CASSPLDGQGSYEQYF. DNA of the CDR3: TGTGCCAGCTCTCCCTTAGATGGACAGGGCTCCTACGAGCAGTACTTC.

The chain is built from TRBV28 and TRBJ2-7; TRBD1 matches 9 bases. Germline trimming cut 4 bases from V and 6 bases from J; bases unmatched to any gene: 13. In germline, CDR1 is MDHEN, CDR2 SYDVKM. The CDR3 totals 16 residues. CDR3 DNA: TGTGCCAGCAGTTCAACATTGGGACAGGGTAATATCGAGCAGTACTTC. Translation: CASSSTLGQGNIEQYF. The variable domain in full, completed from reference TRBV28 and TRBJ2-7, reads DVKVTQSSRYLVKRTGEKVFLECVQDMDHENMFWYRQDPGLGLRLIYFSYDVKMKEKGDIPEGYSVSREKKERFSLILESASTNQTSMYLCASSSTLGQGNIEQYFGPGTRLTVT.

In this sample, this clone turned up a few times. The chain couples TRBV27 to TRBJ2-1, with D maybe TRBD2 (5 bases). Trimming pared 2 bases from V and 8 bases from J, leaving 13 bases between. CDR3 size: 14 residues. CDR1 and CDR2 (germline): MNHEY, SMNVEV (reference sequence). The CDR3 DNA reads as TGTGCCAGCAGTTTAGAGACTCCCGGGGATGAGCAGTTCTTC. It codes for CASSLETPGDEQFF.

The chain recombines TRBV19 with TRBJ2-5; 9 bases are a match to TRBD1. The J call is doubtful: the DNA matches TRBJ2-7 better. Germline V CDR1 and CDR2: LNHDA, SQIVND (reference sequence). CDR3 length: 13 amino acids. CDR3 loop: CASSKGQGGEQYF. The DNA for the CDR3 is TGTGCCAGTAGTAAGGGACAGGGAGGCGAGCAGTACTTC.

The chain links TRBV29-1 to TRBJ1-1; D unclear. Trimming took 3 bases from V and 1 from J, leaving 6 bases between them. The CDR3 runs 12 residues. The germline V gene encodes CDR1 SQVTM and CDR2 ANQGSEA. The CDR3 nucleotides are TGCAGCGTTGAGAGGGCGAACACTGAAGCTTTCTTT. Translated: CSVERANTEAFF. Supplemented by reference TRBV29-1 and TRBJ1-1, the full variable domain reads SAVISQKPSRDICQRGTSLTIQCQVDSQVTMMFWYRQQPGQSLTLIATANQGSEATYESGFVIDKFPISRPNLTFSTLTVSNMSPEDSSIYLCSVERANTEAFFGQGTRLTVV.

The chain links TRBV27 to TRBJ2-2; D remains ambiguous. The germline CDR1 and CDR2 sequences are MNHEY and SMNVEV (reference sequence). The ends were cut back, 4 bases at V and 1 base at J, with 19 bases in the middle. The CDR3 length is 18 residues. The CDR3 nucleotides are TGTGCCAGCAGTTCCCTTGGTTCCGCTACCCTGAACACCGGGGAGCTGTTTTTT. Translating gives CASSSLGSATLNTGELFF.

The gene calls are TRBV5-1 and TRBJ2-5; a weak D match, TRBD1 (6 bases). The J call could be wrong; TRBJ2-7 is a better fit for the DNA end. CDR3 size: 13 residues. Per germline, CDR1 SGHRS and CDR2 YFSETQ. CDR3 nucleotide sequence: TGCGCCAGCAGCTTAGAACAGGGTTACGAGCAGTACTTC. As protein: CASSLEQGYEQYF.

CDR3: CASTPGGRQTQYF. Here the CDR3 DNA reads TGTGCCAGTACCCCGGGGGGGCGACAGACCCAGTACTTC. The chain combines TRBV19 with TRBJ2-5, with 8 positions matching TRBD2. From germline, CDR1 is LNHDA and CDR2 SQIVND (reference sequence). V gave up 7 bases and J gave up 6 bases; unmatched junction bases: 7. The CDR3 runs 13 residues.

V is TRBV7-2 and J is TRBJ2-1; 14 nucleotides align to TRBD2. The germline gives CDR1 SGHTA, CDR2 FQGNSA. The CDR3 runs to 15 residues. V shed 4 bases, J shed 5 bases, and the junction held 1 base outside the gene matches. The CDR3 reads CASSSGLAGDNEQFF. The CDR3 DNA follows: TGTGCCAGCAGCTCGGGACTAGCGGGGGACAATGAGCAGTTCTTC.

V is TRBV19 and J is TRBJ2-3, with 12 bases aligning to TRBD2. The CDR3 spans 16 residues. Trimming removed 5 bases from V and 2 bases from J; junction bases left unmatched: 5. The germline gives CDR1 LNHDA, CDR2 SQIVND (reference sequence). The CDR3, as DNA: TGTGCCAGTAGTGAGGGGACTAGCGGGTACACAGATACGCAGTATTTT. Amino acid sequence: CASSEGTSGYTDTQYF.